This entry describes one TCR beta chain. The antigen remains undetermined. The stimulus was lysate of CMV-infected fibroblasts, approximately 9.6 ug/mL. CD40L/CD69 double-negative CD45RO-high memory CD4+ T cells were collected. Adults with HIV-1 started suppressive ART while chronically infected. The immunoSEQ assay was version 4, run in survey mode. Data came from immunoSEQ multiplex PCR; TCRdb stores just in-frame clones and leaves some out. Of roughly 34,000 clones in the sample, roughly 82% were seen once. Germline-derived CDR1 and CDR2 are MNHEY and SVGAGI. CDR3 length equals 14 residues. J was trimmed by 0 bases and V by 2 bases; bases with no gene match: 1. The record originates from a study of persistence of HIV-infected CD4 T cells. Study details: Multiple blood draws of up to 180 mL, except two donors with single leukapheresis.

The sequencing used CD4+ T cells sorted from PBMCs after roughly 18-hour stimulation, collected from a patient who received antiretroviral therapy. The TCR originated in an adult woman with HIV who was CMV-seropositive. The chain carries TRBV6-5 and TRBJ2-7, with 7 nucleotides matching TRBD2. The DNA of the CDR3 is TGTGCCAGCAGTTACCTAGCGGACTCCTACGAGCAGTACTTC. This translates into CASSYLADSYEQYF.